This TCR beta chain was sequenced for a study of human T cells and chemical hapten exposure. Described time point: patch test 2, 6 weeks after DPC sensitization. The sample's treatment: therapeutic diphenylcyclopropenone sensitization with weekly scalp DPC. CDR3 length equals 19 residues. Germline-derived CDR1 and CDR2 are DFQATT and SNEGSKA (reference sequence). Trimming took 0 bases from V and 3 from J; bases not matched to a gene: 17. The table lists this clonotype with a few counts. Using its own MiXCR run on the RACE reads, TCRdb lists one record per CDR3 protein. The sample lists about 140,000 distinct CDR3 sequences, 10% to 15% occurring once.

The sample here was whole blood, taken in connection with sensitization to the hapten diphenylcyclopropenone (DPC). The receptor comes from a woman aged 50 to 60 with alopecia areata. Some clones in this sample may be carry-over from other donors' samples. The chain uses TRBV20-1 and TRBJ2-3; 8 bases match TRBD2. CDR3 in amino acids: CSARDPPPGRSGRTDTQYF. The DNA of the CDR3 is TGCAGTGCTAGAGATCCCCCTCCCGGAAGAAGCGGGAGAACAGATACGCAGTATTTT.